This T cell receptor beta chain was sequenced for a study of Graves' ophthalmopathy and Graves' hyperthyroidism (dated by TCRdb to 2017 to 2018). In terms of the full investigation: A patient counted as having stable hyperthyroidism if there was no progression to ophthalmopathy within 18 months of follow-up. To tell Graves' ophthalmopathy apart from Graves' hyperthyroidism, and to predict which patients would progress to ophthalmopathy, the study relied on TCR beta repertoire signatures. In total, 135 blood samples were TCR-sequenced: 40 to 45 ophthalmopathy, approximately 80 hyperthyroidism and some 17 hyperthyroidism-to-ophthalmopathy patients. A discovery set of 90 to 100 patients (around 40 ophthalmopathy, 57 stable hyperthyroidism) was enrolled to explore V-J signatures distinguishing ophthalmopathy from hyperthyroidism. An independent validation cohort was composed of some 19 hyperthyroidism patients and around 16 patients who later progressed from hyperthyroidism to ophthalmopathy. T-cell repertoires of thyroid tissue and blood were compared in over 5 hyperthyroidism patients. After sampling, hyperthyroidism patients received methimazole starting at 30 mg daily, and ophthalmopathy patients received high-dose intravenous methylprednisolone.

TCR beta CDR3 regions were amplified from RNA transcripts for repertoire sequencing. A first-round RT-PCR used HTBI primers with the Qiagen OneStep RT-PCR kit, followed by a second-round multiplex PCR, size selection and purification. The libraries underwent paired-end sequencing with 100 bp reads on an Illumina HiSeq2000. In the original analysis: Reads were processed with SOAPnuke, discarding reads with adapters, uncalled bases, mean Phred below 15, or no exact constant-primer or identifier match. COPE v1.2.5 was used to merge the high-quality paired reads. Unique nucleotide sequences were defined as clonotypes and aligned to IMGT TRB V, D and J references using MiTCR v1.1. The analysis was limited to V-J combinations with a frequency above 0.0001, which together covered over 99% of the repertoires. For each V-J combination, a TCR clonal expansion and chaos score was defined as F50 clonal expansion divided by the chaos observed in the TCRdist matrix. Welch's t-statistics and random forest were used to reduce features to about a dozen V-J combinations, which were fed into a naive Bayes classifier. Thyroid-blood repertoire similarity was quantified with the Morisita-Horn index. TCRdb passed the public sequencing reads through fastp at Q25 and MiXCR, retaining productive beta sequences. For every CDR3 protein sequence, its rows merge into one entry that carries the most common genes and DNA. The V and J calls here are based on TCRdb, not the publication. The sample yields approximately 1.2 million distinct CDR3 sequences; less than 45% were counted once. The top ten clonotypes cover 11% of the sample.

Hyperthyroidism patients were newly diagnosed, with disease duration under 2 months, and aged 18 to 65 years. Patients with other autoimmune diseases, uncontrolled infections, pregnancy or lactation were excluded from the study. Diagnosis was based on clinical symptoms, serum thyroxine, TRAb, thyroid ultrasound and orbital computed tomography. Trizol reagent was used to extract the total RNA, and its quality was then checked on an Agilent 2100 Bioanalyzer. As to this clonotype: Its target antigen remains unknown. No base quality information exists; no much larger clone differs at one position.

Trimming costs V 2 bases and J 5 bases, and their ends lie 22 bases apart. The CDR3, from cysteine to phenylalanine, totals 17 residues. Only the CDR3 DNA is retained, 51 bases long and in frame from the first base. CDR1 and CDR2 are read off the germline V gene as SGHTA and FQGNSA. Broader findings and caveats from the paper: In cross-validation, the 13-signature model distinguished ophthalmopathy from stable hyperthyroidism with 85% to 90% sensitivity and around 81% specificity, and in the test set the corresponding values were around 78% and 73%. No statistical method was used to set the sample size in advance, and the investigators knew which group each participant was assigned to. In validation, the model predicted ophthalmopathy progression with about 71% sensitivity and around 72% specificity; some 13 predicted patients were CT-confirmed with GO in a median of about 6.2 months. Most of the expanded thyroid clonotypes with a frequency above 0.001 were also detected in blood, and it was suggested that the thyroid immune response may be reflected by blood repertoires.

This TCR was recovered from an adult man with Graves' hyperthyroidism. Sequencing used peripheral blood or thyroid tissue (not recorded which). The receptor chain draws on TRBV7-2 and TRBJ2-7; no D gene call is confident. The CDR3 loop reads CASSLSVFRVRSNEQYF. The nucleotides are TGTGCCAGCAGCTTAAGCGTATTTCGGGTGCGTTCGAACGAGCAGTACTTC.